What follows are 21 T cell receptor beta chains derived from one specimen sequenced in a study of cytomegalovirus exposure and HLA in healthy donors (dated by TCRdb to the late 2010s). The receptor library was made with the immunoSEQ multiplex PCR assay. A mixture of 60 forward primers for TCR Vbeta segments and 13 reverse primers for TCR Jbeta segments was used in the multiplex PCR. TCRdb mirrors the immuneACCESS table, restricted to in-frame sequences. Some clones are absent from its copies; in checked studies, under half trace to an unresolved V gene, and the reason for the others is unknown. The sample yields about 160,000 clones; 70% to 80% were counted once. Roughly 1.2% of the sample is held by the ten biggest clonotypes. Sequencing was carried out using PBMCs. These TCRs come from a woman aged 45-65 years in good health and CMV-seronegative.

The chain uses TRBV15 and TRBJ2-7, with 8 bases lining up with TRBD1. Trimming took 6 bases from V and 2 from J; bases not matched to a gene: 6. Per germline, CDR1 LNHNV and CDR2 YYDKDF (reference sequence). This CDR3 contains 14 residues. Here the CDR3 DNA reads TGTGCCACCAGGGCTCGGACAGGGACCTACGAGCAGTACTTC. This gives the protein CATRARTGTYEQYF.

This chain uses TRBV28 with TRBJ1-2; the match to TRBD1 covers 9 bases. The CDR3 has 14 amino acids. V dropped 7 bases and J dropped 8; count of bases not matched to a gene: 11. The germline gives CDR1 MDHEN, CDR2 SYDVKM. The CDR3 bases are TGTGCCAGCATATCAGGACAGGGGTCTTGGGGCTACACCTTC. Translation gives CASISGQGSWGYTF.

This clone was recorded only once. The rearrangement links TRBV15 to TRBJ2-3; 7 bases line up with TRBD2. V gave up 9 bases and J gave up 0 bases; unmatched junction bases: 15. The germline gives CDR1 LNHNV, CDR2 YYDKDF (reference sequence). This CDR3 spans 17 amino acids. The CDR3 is CATYGGIRQGSTDTQYF. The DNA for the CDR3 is TGTGCCACTTACGGGGGGATCCGGCAGGGAAGCACAGATACGCAGTATTTT.

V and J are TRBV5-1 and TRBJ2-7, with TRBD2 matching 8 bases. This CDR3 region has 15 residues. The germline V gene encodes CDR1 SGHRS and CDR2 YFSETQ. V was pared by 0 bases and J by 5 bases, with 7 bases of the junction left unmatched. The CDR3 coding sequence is TGCGCCAGCAGCTTGGTATCTAGCGGGCCAAACGAGCAGTACTTC. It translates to CASSLVSSGPNEQYF.

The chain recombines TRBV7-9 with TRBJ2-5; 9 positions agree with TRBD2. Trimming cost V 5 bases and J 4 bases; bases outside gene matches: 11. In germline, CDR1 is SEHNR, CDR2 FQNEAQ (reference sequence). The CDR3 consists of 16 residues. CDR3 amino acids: CASSNAVVAGVETQYF. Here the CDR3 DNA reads TGTGCCAGCAGCAACGCGGTGGTAGCGGGAGTAGAGACCCAGTACTTC.

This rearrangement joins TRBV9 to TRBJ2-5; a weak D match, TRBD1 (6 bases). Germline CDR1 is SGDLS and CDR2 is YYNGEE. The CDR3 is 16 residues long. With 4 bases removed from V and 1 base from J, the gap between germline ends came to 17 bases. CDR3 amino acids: CASSPGGHTRQETQYF. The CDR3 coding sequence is TGTGCCAGCAGCCCTGGGGGACATACCCGCCAAGAGACCCAGTACTTC.

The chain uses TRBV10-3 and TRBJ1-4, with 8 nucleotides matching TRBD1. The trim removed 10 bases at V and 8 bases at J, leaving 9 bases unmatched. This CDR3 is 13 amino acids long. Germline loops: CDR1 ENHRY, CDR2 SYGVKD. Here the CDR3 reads CATLDRVGEKLFF. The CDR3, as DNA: TGTGCCACTTTGGACAGGGTAGGCGAAAAACTGTTTTTT.

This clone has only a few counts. Here the CDR3 reads CASSLARTGRPDTQYF. CDR3 nucleotides: TGTGCCAGCAGCTTAGCCCGGACAGGGAGACCAGATACGCAGTATTTT. The V and J genes are TRBV7-6 and TRBJ2-3; TRBD1 matches 8 bases. The J segment lost 4 bases and the V segment lost 0 bases, leaving 6 bases of the junction unmatched. Germline CDR1 reads SGHVS; CDR2 reads FNYEAQ. The CDR3 is made up of 16 amino acids.

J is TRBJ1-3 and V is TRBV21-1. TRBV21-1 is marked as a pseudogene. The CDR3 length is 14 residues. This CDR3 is CASSNSGGGNTIYF. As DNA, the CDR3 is TGTGCCAGCAGCAACTCGGGAGGTGGAAACACCATATATTTT.

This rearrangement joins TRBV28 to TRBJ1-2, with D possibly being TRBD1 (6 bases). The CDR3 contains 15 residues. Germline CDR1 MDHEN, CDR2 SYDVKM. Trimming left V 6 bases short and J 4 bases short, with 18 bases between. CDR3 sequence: CASSLDRLPTYGYTF. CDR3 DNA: TGTGCCAGCAGCCTTGACAGGCTTCCCACCTATGGCTACACCTTC.

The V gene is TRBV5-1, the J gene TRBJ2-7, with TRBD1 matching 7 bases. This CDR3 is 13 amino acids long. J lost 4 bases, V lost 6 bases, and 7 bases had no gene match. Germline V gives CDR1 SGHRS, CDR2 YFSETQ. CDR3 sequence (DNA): TGCGCCAGCACATATAACAGGGGATACGAGCAGTACTTC. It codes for CASTYNRGYEQYF.

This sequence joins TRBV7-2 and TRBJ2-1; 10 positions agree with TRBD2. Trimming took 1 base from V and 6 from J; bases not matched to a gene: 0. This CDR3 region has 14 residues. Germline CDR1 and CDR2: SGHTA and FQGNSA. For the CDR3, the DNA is TGTGCCAGCAGCTTAGGGACTAGCGGCAATGAGCAGTTCTTC. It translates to CASSLGTSGNEQFF.

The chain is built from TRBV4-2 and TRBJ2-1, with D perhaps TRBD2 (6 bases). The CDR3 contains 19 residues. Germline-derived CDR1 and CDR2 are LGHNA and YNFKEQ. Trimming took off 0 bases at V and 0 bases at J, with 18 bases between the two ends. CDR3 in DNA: TGTGCCAGCAGCCAAGAATGGCCCCTGGCGGGGACCTCCTACAATGAGCAGTTCTTC. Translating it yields CASSQEWPLAGTSYNEQFF.

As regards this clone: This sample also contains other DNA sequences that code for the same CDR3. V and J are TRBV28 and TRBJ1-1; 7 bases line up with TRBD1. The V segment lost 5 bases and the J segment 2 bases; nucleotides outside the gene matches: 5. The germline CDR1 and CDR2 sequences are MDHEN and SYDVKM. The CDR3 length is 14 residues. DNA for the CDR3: TGTGCCAGCAGTCCTACAGGGGCTAACACTGAAGCTTTCTTT. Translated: CASSPTGANTEAFF.

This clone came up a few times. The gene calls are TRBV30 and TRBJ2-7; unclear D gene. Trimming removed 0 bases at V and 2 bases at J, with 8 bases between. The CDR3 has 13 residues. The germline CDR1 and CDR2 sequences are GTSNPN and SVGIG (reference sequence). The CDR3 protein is CAWSVTDTYEQYF. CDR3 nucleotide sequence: TGTGCCTGGAGTGTAACAGATACCTACGAGCAGTACTTC.

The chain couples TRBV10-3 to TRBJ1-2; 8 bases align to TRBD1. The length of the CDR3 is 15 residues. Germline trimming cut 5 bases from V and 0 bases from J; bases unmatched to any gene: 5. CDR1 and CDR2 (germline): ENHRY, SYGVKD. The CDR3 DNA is TGTGCCATCAGTATCGGACAGGGACCTAACTATGGCTACACCTTC. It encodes CAISIGQGPNYGYTF.

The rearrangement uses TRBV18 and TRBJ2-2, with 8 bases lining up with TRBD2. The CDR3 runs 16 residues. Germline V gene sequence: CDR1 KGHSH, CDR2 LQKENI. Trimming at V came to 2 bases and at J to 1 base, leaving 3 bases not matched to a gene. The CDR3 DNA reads TGTGCCAGCTCACCAACTAGCGGAAGGAACACCGGGGAGCTGTTTTTT. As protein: CASSPTSGRNTGELFF.

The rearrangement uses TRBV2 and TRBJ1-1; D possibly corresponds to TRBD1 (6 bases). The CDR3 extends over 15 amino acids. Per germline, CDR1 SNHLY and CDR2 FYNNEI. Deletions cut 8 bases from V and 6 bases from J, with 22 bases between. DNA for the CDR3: TGTGCCAGCGAGGGGGGGGGCCAGGGGATCGCTGAAGCTTTCTTT. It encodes CASEGGGQGIAEAFF.

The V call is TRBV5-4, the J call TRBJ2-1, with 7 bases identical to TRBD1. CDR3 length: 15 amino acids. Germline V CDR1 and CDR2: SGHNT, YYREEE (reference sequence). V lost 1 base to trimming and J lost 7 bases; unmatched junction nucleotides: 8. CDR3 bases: TGTGCCAGCAGCTTGAGAAGGGGGCTGCGGAATGAGCAGTTCTTC. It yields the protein CASSLRRGLRNEQFF.

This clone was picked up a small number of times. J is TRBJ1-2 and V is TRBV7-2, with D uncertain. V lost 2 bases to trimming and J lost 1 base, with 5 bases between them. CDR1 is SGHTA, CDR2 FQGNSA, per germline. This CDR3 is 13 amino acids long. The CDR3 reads CASSLTVNYGYTF. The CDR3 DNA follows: TGTGCCAGCAGCTTAACGGTTAACTATGGCTACACCTTC.

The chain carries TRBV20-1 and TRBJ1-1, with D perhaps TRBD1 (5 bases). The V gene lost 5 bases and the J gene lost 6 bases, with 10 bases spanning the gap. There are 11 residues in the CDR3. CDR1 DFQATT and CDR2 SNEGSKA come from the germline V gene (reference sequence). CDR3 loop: CSACRVPEAFF. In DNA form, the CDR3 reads TGCAGTGCTTGCAGGGTGCCTGAAGCTTTCTTT.